The text below deals with one TCR beta chain. This record belongs to a study of response to subunit inactivated influenza vaccine. TCRdb recomputed calls from the RT-PCR reads with MiXCR, one row per CDR3 protein. This repertoire shows a few hundred thousand distinct CDR3 sequences, about 11% found once; its top ten account for more than 9.5%. Germline V gene data show CDR1 as LGHNA and CDR2 as YSLEER. The junction had 14 bases not matched to a gene; V was cut back by 5 bases and J by 2 bases. There are 18 residues in the CDR3. These records were also assigned to another study, of T cells expressing NK-cell markers. That work states: Scientists made TCR beta cDNA using 5'RACE template switching with UMIs.

The sequence came from a man between 45 and 60 years old who received an inactivated influenza vaccine. The chain couples TRBV4-3 to TRBJ2-1, with 8 bases lining up with TRBD2. This specimen consisted of PBMCs from blood, obtained on the day of vaccination. The CDR3 bases are TGCGCCAGCAGCGAAGGAAAGAGGAGTAGCGGGGCCTACAATGAGCAGTTCTTC. Translation: CASSEGKRSSGAYNEQFF.